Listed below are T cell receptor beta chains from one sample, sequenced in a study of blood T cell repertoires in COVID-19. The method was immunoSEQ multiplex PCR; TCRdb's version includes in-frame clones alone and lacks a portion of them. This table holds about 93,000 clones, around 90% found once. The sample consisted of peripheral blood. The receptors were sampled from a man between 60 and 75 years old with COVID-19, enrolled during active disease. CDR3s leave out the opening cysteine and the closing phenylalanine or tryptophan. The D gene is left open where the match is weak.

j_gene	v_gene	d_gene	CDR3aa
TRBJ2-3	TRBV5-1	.	ASSPFTQGGQY
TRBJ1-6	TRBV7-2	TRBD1	ASSLSFRGFVNSPLH
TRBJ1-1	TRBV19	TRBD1	ASTKQGTGSVPEAF
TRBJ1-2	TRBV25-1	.	ASSLGSGIGFGYGYT
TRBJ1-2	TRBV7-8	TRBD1	ASSQGGALGYT
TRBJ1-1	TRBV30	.	AWSSRDTANTEAF
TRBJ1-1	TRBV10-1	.	ASSGEADTEAF
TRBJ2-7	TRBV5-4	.	ASSSSGGYYEQY
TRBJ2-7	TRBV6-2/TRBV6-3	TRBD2	ASSSRTSGKYEQY
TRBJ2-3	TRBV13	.	ASSPSSVHTDTQY
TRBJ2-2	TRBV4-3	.	ASSQDLASNTGELF
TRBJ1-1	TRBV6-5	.	ASSYSRPVGNTEAF
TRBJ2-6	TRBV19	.	ASRRGGLGANVLT
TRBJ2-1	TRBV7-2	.	ASSLAVWWGVEQF
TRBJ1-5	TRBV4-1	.	ASSQPPGLQH
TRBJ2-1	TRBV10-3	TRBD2	AISEGTSGNNEQF
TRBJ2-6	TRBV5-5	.	ASSFIHSGANVLT
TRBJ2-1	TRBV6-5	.	ASSPSQGFINEQF
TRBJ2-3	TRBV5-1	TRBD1	ASTSLGQGAMNTQY
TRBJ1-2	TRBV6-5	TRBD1	ASMDRARGYT
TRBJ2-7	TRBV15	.	ATSSMGSSAYEQY
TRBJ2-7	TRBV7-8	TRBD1	ASSLTGGPLTYEQY